A selection of T cell receptor beta chains follows, all from one sample in a study of cytomegalovirus exposure and HLA in healthy donors. Produced via immunoSEQ multiplex PCR; TCRdb's table is partial and in-frame only. The sample spans around 27,000 clones; the ten largest clones claim approximately 0.69%. The material sequenced was PBMCs. These receptors came from a man aged 25-40 years in good health and CMV-seronegative. Both conserved end residues are part of each CDR3. The D gene is left open where the match is weak. A clone size is listed for some rows: how often the clone was seen (once, few, many), or a class if it is expanded.

DNA: TGTGCCAGCAGTTACGCCGGGACAGCGCCGCGGGGCTACACCTTC
CDR3: CASSYAGTAPRGYTF
D: TRBD1
size: -
J: TRBJ1-2
V: TRBV6-5

DNA: TGTGCCAGAAGCTTGTGTGGGGGACTAGCGGGAGTTGACGAGACCCAGTACTTC
CDR3: CARSLCGGLAGVDETQYF
D: TRBD2
size: -
J: TRBJ2-5
V: TRBV5-3

DNA: TGTGCCAGTAGTATAAGTGCTGGAGACAGGGAAGCTTTCTTT
CDR3: CASSISAGDREAFF
D: -
size: -
J: TRBJ1-1
V: TRBV19

DNA: TGTGCCAGCTCACCGGGACTAGCGGGAGACAACGAGCAGTACTTC
CDR3: CASSPGLAGDNEQYF
D: TRBD2
size: -
J: TRBJ2-7
V: TRBV18

DNA: TGCAGCGCGCGGACCGGGAGGGTTCTATCCTACGAGCAGTACTTC
CDR3: CSARTGRVLSYEQYF
D: TRBD2
size: -
J: TRBJ2-7
V: TRBV29-1

DNA: TGCGCCAGCAGGGGGACAGGGATCGCCTATGGCTACACCTTC
CDR3: CASRGTGIAYGYTF
D: TRBD1
size: -
J: TRBJ1-2
V: TRBV10-2

DNA: TGTGCCAGTCTGGGGGGGCTTAGCTCTGGAAACACCATATATTTT
CDR3: CASLGGLSSGNTIYF
D: -
size: -
J: TRBJ1-3
V: TRBV19

DNA: TGTGCCAGCAGTACTTCCAGGGGGGCCAAAAACATTCAGTACTTC
CDR3: CASSTSRGAKNIQYF
D: TRBD1
size: -
J: TRBJ2-4
V: TRBV28

DNA: TGTGCCAGCAGCAAGGACAGGGTTGGCAATCAGCCCCAGCATTTT
CDR3: CASSKDRVGNQPQHF
D: TRBD1
size: medium-sized
J: TRBJ1-5
V: TRBV7-9

DNA: TGTGCCAGCAGTTACGGAGCGGGAGGGCCTCACGAGCAGTACTTC
CDR3: CASSYGAGGPHEQYF
D: TRBD2
size: -
J: TRBJ2-7
V: TRBV6-5

DNA: TGTGCCAGCAGTTACTGGACTAGCGGGAAATCCGGGGAGCTGTTTTTT
CDR3: CASSYWTSGKSGELFF
D: TRBD2
size: -
J: TRBJ2-2
V: TRBV6-5

DNA: TGTGCCAGCAGCCCGCCCCAGGGGGGAAATTCACCCCTCCACTTT
CDR3: CASSPPQGGNSPLHF
D: TRBD1
size: -
J: TRBJ1-6
V: TRBV7-9

DNA: TGTGCCAGCAGTCACACCGCGGGGGCGGACCAGTACTTC
CDR3: CASSHTAGADQYF
D: -
size: -
J: TRBJ2-5
V: TRBV6-6

DNA: TGTGCCAGCAGCCTCAGGACAGGGGCACTCTATAATTCACCCCTCCACTTT
CDR3: CASSLRTGALYNSPLHF
D: TRBD1
size: -
J: TRBJ1-6
V: TRBV11-2

DNA: TGCGCCAGCAGCCTGGCCTCCGACAGCTACAATGAGCAGTTCTTC
CDR3: CASSLASDSYNEQFF
D: -
size: -
J: TRBJ2-1
V: TRBV5-1

DNA: TGTGCCAGCAGTTTGTTCCCGAGGGACACCCCCACAGATACGCAGTATTTT
CDR3: CASSLFPRDTPTDTQYF
D: -
size: -
J: TRBJ2-3
V: TRBV27

DNA: TGTGCCAGCTCAGTACGGGAGTCTGCCGTTGGGGAGCTGTTTTTT
CDR3: CASSVRESAVGELFF
D: -
size: -
J: TRBJ2-2
V: TRBV18

DNA: TGCGCCAGCAGCTTGGGGGACAGAGCCTACGAGCAGTACTTC
CDR3: CASSLGDRAYEQYF
D: TRBD1
size: -
J: TRBJ2-7
V: TRBV5-1

DNA: TGTGCCAGCAGGGCCGGGACATTTAGCCGAAACACCATATATTTT
CDR3: CASRAGTFSRNTIYF
D: -
size: -
J: TRBJ1-3
V: TRBV2

DNA: TGTGCCAGCAGCTTGGCTTCAGGGTGGGAAGAGACCCAGTACTTC
CDR3: CASSLASGWEETQYF
D: -
size: -
J: TRBJ2-5
V: TRBV5-4

DNA: TGTGCCAGCAGCTCGGGGGGTCAGCCCCAGCATTTT
CDR3: CASSSGGQPQHF
D: -
size: -
J: TRBJ1-5
V: TRBV5-6

DNA: TGTGCCAGCAGTTACTCCGGGACAGGGGGCGTAGATACGCAGTATTTT
CDR3: CASSYSGTGGVDTQYF
D: TRBD1
size: -
J: TRBJ2-3
V: TRBV6-5

DNA: TGTGCCAGCAGCCGAGCCGACGAGCAGTACTTC
CDR3: CASSRADEQYF
D: -
size: -
J: TRBJ2-7
V: TRBV4-2

DNA: TGTGCCAGCAGTTTATCAGGGCGGGTGTTCGGGGTCCCCAACTATGGCTACACCTTC
CDR3: CASSLSGRVFGVPNYGYTF
D: -
size: -
J: TRBJ1-2
V: TRBV27

DNA: TGTGCCAGCACAGCTGGGCTGTATGAAAAACTGTTTTTT
CDR3: CASTAGLYEKLFF
D: -
size: -
J: TRBJ1-4
V: TRBV6-5

DNA: TGTGCCAGCAGCCCGGGGACTAGCGGGAGCTTC
CDR3: CASSPGTSGSF
D: TRBD2
size: -
J: TRBJ2-4
V: TRBV6-8

DNA: TGTGCCAGCAGCGGGGGGGGACTCCTCTACGAGCAGTACTTC
CDR3: CASSGGGLLYEQYF
D: TRBD2
size: -
J: TRBJ2-7
V: TRBV9

DNA: TGTGCCAGCAGTGTAGAGGGGACTAGCACAGATACGCAGTATTTT
CDR3: CASSVEGTSTDTQYF
D: -
size: -
J: TRBJ2-3
V: TRBV2

DNA: TGTGCCAGCAGCGGTGGGGCCCACAATGAGCAGTTCTTC
CDR3: CASSGGAHNEQFF
D: -
size: -
J: TRBJ2-1
V: TRBV6-4

DNA: TGTGCCAGCAGCCCTTCACCGGGACAGGGAGGAAACACCATATATTTT
CDR3: CASSPSPGQGGNTIYF
D: TRBD1
size: -
J: TRBJ1-3
V: TRBV28

DNA: TGCGCCAGCAGCCGGGACAGGGAATATGGCTACACCTTC
CDR3: CASSRDREYGYTF
D: TRBD1
size: -
J: TRBJ1-2
V: TRBV5-1

DNA: TGCGCCAGCAGCCCTGCTGTCGGGAACACTGAAGCTTTCTTT
CDR3: CASSPAVGNTEAFF
D: -
size: -
J: TRBJ1-1
V: TRBV5-1

DNA: TGTGCCAGCAGTCCCCTATTGGGTATAACAGGGGGCAATCAGCCCCAGCATTTT
CDR3: CASSPLLGITGGNQPQHF
D: TRBD1
size: -
J: TRBJ1-5
V: TRBV27

DNA: TGTGCCAGCAGCTTAATGAGCCCTAATGAAAAACTGTTTTTT
CDR3: CASSLMSPNEKLFF
D: -
size: -
J: TRBJ1-4
V: TRBV7-9

DNA: TGTGCCAGCAGTTACAACGGGTTATACTCCTACGAGCAGTACTTC
CDR3: CASSYNGLYSYEQYF
D: -
size: -
J: TRBJ2-7
V: TRBV6-5

DNA: TGTGCCAGTAGTAGAGGGGGAATCCTTAGCTCCTACGAGCAGTACTTC
CDR3: CASSRGGILSSYEQYF
D: -
size: -
J: TRBJ2-7
V: TRBV19

DNA: TGTGCCAGCAGCTTCACAGGAGGCACAGATACGCAGTATTTT
CDR3: CASSFTGGTDTQYF
D: -
size: -
J: TRBJ2-3
V: TRBV13

DNA: TGTGCCAGCAGTGGGGACAGTGGCCCACAAGAGACCCAGTACTTC
CDR3: CASSGDSGPQETQYF
D: TRBD1
size: -
J: TRBJ2-5
V: TRBV25-1

DNA: TGTGCCAGTAGTATCAACAGGGTTTATGGCTACACCTTC
CDR3: CASSINRVYGYTF
D: -
size: -
J: TRBJ1-2
V: TRBV19

DNA: TGCAGCGTCTCCGGGACAGGGGATGGCAAGACCCAGTACTTC
CDR3: CSVSGTGDGKTQYF
D: TRBD1
size: -
J: TRBJ2-5
V: TRBV29-1

DNA: TGCAGCGGCAAGCAACCGCCCGGGGAGCAGTTCTTC
CDR3: CSGKQPPGEQFF
D: -
size: -
J: TRBJ2-1
V: TRBV29-1

DNA: TGTGCCAGCAGTTTGGACAGGCCCACCTACAATGAGCAGTTCTTC
CDR3: CASSLDRPTYNEQFF
D: TRBD1
size: -
J: TRBJ2-1
V: TRBV27

DNA: TGTGCCAGCAGTCCCCCCTTAGGGGGAGCCTACGAGCAGTACTTC
CDR3: CASSPPLGGAYEQYF
D: -
size: -
J: TRBJ2-7
V: TRBV28

DNA: TGTGCCAGCTCTCAACGGGACAGGGATCAGCCCCAGCATTTT
CDR3: CASSQRDRDQPQHF
D: TRBD1
size: -
J: TRBJ1-5
V: TRBV18

DNA: TGCGCCAGCAGCGCGATCACAGGGGCGGTCACTGAAGCTTTCTTT
CDR3: CASSAITGAVTEAFF
D: TRBD1
size: -
J: TRBJ1-1
V: TRBV5-1

DNA: TGTGCCAGCAGCTATAGTACAGTCGGGGGTGAGCAGTTCTTC
CDR3: CASSYSTVGGEQFF
D: -
size: -
J: TRBJ2-1
V: TRBV11-2

DNA: TGCGCCAGCAGCTTTCTAGCGGGAGGGCCAGGTGAGCAGTACTTC
CDR3: CASSFLAGGPGEQYF
D: TRBD2
size: -
J: TRBJ2-7
V: TRBV5-1

DNA: TGTGCCAGCAGCGCCGGGACAGCCTTGTACAATGAGCAGTTCTTC
CDR3: CASSAGTALYNEQFF
D: TRBD1
size: -
J: TRBJ2-1
V: TRBV2

DNA: TGCGCCAGCAGAGAATCCGGTATCTACGAGCAGTACTTC
CDR3: CASRESGIYEQYF
D: -
size: -
J: TRBJ2-7
V: TRBV5-1

DNA: TGTGCCAGCAGCTCCACAGGGATCGGGGCCAACGTCCTGACTTTC
CDR3: CASSSTGIGANVLTF
D: -
size: -
J: TRBJ2-6
V: TRBV28

DNA: TGTGCCAGTAGTATAACGGGGAAAGGGTCCTACGAGCAGTACTTC
CDR3: CASSITGKGSYEQYF
D: -
size: -
J: TRBJ2-7
V: TRBV19

DNA: TGTGCCAGCAGTGGGACCGGGACAGGGTTTGGGGAGACCCAGTACTTC
CDR3: CASSGTGTGFGETQYF
D: TRBD1
size: -
J: TRBJ2-5
V: TRBV6-1

DNA: TGTGCCAGCAGCTTGGTCGTCGGGATCTCGGACAATGAGCAGTTCTTC
CDR3: CASSLVVGISDNEQFF
D: -
size: -
J: TRBJ2-1
V: TRBV5-8

DNA: TGCGCCAGCAGCTTGGTGTCGGCTAGCGGGATCGGGGACACAGATACGCAGTATTTT
CDR3: CASSLVSASGIGDTDTQYF
D: TRBD2
size: -
J: TRBJ2-3
V: TRBV5-1

DNA: TGTGCTAGTGGTCTCGGGGTAGAAAAACTGTTTTTT
CDR3: CASGLGVEKLFF
D: -
size: -
J: TRBJ1-4
V: TRBV12-5

DNA: TGTGCCAGCAGCCAACTGCCCGATGAGCAGTTCTTC
CDR3: CASSQLPDEQFF
D: -
size: -
J: TRBJ2-1
V: TRBV7-9

DNA: TGTGCCTGGAGTGTAAGCAGGGCCAATGAGCAGTTCTTC
CDR3: CAWSVSRANEQFF
D: -
size: -
J: TRBJ2-1
V: TRBV30

DNA: TGTGCCAGCAGCGACAGTGACGCATATCCACCCTACGAGCAGTACTTC
CDR3: CASSDSDAYPPYEQYF
D: -
size: -
J: TRBJ2-7
V: TRBV9

DNA: TGTGCCTGGACCACCGGGACAAACTCTGGAAACACCATATATTTT
CDR3: CAWTTGTNSGNTIYF
D: -
size: -
J: TRBJ1-3
V: TRBV30

DNA: TGCGCCAGCAGCGCCCGACAGACCATGAACACTGAAGCTTTCTTT
CDR3: CASSARQTMNTEAFF
D: -
size: -
J: TRBJ1-1
V: TRBV5-1